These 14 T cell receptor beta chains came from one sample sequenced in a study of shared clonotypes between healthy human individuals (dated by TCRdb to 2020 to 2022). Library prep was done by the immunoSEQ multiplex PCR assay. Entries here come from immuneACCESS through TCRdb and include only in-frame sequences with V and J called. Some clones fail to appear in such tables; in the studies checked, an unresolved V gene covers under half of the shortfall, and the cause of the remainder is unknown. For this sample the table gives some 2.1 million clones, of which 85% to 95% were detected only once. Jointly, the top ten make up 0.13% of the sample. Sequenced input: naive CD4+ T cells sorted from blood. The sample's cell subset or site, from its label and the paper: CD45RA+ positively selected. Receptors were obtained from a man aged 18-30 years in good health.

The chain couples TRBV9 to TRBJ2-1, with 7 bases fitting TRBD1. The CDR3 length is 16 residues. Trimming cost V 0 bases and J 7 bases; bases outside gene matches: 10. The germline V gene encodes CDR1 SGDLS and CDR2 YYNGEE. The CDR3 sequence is CASSVGSEQGSNEQFF. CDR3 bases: TGTGCCAGCAGCGTAGGATCGGAACAGGGGAGTAATGAGCAGTTCTTC.

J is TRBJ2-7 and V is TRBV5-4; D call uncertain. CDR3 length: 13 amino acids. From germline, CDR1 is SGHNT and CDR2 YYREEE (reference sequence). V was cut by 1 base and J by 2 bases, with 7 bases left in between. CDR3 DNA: TGTGCCAGCAGCTTGCCCCTGGCCTACGAGCAGTACTTC. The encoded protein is CASSLPLAYEQYF. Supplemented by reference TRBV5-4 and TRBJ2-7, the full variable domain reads ETGVTQSPTHLIKTRGQQVTLRCSSQSGHNTVSWYQQALGQGPQFIFQYYREEENGRGNFPPRFSGLQFPNYSSELNVNALELDDSALYLCASSLPLAYEQYFGPGTRLTVT.

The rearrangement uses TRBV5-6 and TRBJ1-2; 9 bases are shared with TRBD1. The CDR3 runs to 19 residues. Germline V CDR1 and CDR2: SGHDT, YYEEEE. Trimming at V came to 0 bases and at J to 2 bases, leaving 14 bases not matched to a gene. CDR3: CASSLEGTGNIFENYGYTF. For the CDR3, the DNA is TGTGCCAGCAGCTTGGAAGGGACAGGGAATATATTTGAAAACTATGGCTACACCTTC.

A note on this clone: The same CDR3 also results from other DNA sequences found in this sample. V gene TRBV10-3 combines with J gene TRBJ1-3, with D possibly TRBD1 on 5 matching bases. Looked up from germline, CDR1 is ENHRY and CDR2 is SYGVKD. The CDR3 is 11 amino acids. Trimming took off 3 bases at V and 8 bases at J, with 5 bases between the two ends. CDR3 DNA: TGTGCCATCAGTGAAGGGGACACCATATATTTT. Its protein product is CAISEGDTIYF.

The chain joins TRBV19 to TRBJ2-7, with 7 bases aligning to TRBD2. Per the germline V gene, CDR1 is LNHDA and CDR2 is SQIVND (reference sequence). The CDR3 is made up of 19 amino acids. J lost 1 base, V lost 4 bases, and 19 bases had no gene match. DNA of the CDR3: TGTGCCAGTAGTAAGGGACCGCTGGGGTTAGCGGGCCGGTCCTACGAGCAGTACTTC. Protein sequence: CASSKGPLGLAGRSYEQYF.

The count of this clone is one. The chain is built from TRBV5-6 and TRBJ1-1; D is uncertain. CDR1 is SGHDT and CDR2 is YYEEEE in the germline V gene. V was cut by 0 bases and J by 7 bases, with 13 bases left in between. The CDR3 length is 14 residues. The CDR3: CASSLGAGGNEAFF. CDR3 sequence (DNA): TGTGCCAGCAGCTTGGGGGCAGGTGGGAATGAAGCTTTCTTT.

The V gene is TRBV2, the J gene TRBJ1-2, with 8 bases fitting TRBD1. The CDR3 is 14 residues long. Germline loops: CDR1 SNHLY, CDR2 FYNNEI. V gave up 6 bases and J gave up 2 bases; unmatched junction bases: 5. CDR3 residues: CASRETGVNYGYTF. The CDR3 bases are TGTGCCAGCAGAGAGACAGGGGTGAACTATGGCTACACCTTC.

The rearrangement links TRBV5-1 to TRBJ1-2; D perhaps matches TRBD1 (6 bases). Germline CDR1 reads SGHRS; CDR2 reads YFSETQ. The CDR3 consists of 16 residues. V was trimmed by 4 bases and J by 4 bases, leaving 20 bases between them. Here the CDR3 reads CASSPADRPGPYGYTF. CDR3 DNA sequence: TGCGCCAGCAGCCCTGCCGACAGGCCTGGCCCCTATGGCTACACCTTC.

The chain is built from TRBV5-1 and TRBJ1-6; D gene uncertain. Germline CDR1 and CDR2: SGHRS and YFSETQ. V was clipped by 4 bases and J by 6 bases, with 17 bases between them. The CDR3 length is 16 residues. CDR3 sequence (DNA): TGCGCCAGCAGCGTACAGACTTTTACTATTAATTCACCCCTCCACTTT. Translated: CASSVQTFTINSPLHF.

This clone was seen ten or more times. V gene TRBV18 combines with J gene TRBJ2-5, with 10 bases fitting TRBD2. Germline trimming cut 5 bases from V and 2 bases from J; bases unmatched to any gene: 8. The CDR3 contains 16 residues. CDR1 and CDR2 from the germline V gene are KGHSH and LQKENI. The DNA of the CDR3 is TGTGCCAGCTCATCTCTAGCGGGAGCGGGGCAAGAGACCCAGTACTTC. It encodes CASSSLAGAGQETQYF.

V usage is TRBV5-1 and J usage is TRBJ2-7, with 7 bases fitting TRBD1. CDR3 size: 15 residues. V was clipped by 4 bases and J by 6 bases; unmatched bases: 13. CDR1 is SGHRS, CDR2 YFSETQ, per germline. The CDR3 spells CASSPYTGASGEQYF. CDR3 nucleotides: TGCGCCAGCAGCCCCTACACAGGGGCGAGTGGCGAGCAGTACTTC.

The CDR3 DNA follows: TGTGCCACCAGCAGAGGGCTAGCGGGAGGGCAAACAGATACGCAGTATTTT. Its translation: CATSRGLAGGQTDTQYF. The V gene is TRBV15, the J gene TRBJ2-3, with 12 bases that match TRBD2. V gave up 1 base and J gave up 3 bases; unmatched junction bases: 5. Germline assignment: CDR1 LNHNV and CDR2 YYDKDF (reference sequence). The CDR3 is 17 residues long.

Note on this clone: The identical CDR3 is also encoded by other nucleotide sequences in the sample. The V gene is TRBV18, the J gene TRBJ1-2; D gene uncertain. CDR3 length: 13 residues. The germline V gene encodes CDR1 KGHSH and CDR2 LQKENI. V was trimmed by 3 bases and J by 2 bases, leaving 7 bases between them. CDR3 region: CASSPSENYGYTF. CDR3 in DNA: TGTGCCAGCTCACCGTCCGAGAACTATGGCTACACCTTC.

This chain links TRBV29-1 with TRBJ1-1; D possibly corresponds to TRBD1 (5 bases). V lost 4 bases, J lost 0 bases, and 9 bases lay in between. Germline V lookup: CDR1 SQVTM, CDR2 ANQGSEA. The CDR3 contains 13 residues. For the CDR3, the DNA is TGCAGCGTTGGACGGGGGATGAACACTGAAGCTTTCTTT. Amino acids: CSVGRGMNTEAFF.